A single sample is the source of the 21 T cell receptor beta chains below, sequenced in a study of regulatory T cells in long-lasting Graves disease. This sample's time point: newly diagnosed GD, antithyroid drugs for less than 3 months. RNA isolated from PBMCs was used to make the TCR library. Combining iRepertoire HTBI primers with Arm-PCR of CDR3 regions, the authors built TCR beta libraries. TCRdb fed the multiplex PCR reads into MiXCR, producing one record per CDR3 protein. The table shows about 520,000 distinct CDR3 sequences, with around 12% occurring only once. In addition, the sample was reused for a study of T cells in Graves' hyperthyroidism and ophthalmopathy.

Here the sequenced sample was peripheral blood mononuclear cells (PBMCs), taken at new diagnosis, from a patient treated with antithyroid drugs. The receptors shown here come from a woman between 25 and 40 years old with Graves disease.

This clonotype was seen many times. The chain uses TRBV2 and TRBJ1-6, with D unclear. CDR3 size: 14 residues. V was shortened by 3 bases and J by 9 bases, with 12 bases between the two germline ends. The germline gives CDR1 SNHLY, CDR2 FYNNEI. CDR3 protein: CASSDIQLGSPLHF. The CDR3 bases are TGTGCCAGCAGTGATATCCAGCTTGGTTCACCCCTCCACTTT.

The CDR3 bases are TGTGCCAGCAGCCAAGTCCAGACAGGCGGCCACGAGCAGTACTTC. Translated: CASSQVQTGGHEQYF. This chain joins TRBV14 and TRBJ2-7, with a weak D call TRBD1 (6 bases). Trimming removed 1 base from V and 5 bases from J, with 15 bases in between. CDR1 and CDR2 (germline): SGHDN, FVKESK. The CDR3 spans 15 residues.

This clonotype has ten or more counts. The chain is built from TRBV6-1 and TRBJ2-1, with 8 nucleotides matching TRBD2. Germline CDR1 is MNHNS and CDR2 is SASEGT. The CDR3 is made up of 16 amino acids. J gave up 3 bases and V 7 bases, and 11 bases lay outside the gene matches. CDR3 sequence reads: CASTERAAGDYNEQFF. CDR3 sequence (DNA): TGTGCCAGCACCGAACGGGCAGCGGGGGACTACAATGAGCAGTTCTTC.

This clonotype has ten or more counts. The genes are TRBV7-2 and TRBJ2-7; unclear D gene. Deletions cut 1 base from V and 1 base from J, with 20 bases between. This CDR3 is built from 18 residues. Germline loops: CDR1 SGHTA, CDR2 FQGNSA. CDR3: CASSLESWSPEGSYEQYF. DNA of the CDR3: TGTGCCAGCAGCTTAGAATCCTGGAGCCCAGAAGGATCCTACGAGCAGTACTTC. The full variable domain, with the rest looked up from reference TRBV7-2 and TRBJ2-7, is GAGVSQSPSNKVTEKGKDVELRCDPISGHTALYWYRQSLGQGLEFLIYFQGNSAPDKSGLPSDRFSAERTGGSVSTLTIQRTQQEDSAVYLCASSLESWSPEGSYEQYFGPGTRLTVT.

This clonotype was seen only a few times. V is TRBV29-1 and J is TRBJ1-2, with 10 bases that match TRBD1. Looked up from germline, CDR1 is SQVTM and CDR2 is ANQGSEA. This CDR3 comprises 20 residues. With 5 bases clipped from V and 1 base from J, the junction kept 22 bases outside the gene matches. CDR3 coding DNA: TGCAGCGTTATATCTGTAACGGAGGACAGGGGGTCACATTTTAACTATGGCTACACCTTC. Its protein product is CSVISVTEDRGSHFNYGYTF. The variable domain in full, with the rest retrieved from reference TRBV29-1 and TRBJ1-2, is SAVISQKPSRDICQRGTSLTIQCQVDSQVTMMFWYRQQPGQSLTLIATANQGSEATYESGFVIDKFPISRPNLTFSTLTVSNMSPEDSSIYLCSVISVTEDRGSHFNYGYTFGSGTRLTVV.

At least ten counts were recorded for this clonotype. The V call is TRBV20-1, the J call TRBJ2-7; 7 bases map to TRBD2. From germline, CDR1 is DFQATT and CDR2 SNEGSKA (reference sequence). This CDR3 contains 13 residues. J gave up 3 bases and V 3 bases, and 5 bases lay outside the gene matches. The CDR3, as DNA: TGCAGTGCTAGGGCTAGCGGAAACTACGAGCAGTACTTC. The encoded protein is CSARASGNYEQYF.

Turning to this clonotype: A much larger clone sits a single nucleotide away, making a read error possible. This chain uses TRBV2 with TRBJ1-2; possibly TRBD1 for D (5 bases). Germline CDR1 reads SNHLY; CDR2 reads FYNNEI. The CDR3 covers 14 residues. The CDR3 coding sequence is TGTGCCAGCAGTGCCCTTTTAAGGGACTATGGCTGCACCTTC. Its protein is CASSALLRDYGCTF.

There are many counts of this clonotype. The rearrangement uses TRBV2 and TRBJ1-5; D call uncertain. Germline CDR1 and CDR2: SNHLY and FYNNEI. Trimming left V 4 bases short and J 6 bases short, with 13 bases between. The CDR3 spans 14 residues. CDR3: CASSGHKYTQPQHF. In DNA, the CDR3 is TGTGCCAGCAGTGGGCACAAGTACACTCAGCCCCAGCATTTT.

This clonotype was seen repeatedly, ten times or more. V and J are TRBV28 and TRBJ2-7, with D perhaps TRBD1 (6 bases). CDR1 MDHEN and CDR2 SYDVKM come from the germline V gene. The CDR3 is made up of 14 amino acids. V gave up 4 bases and J gave up 0 bases, with 10 bases separating them. The CDR3 loop is CASSSTGYSYEQYF. The CDR3 DNA follows: TGTGCCAGCAGTTCGACAGGATACTCCTACGAGCAGTACTTC.

The chain links TRBV6-1 to TRBJ1-4, with D maybe TRBD1 (5 bases). V was shortened by 6 bases and J by 3 bases, with 23 bases between the two germline ends. The germline V gene encodes CDR1 MNHNS and CDR2 SASEGT. The CDR3 is made up of 18 amino acids. The CDR3 nucleotides read TGTGCCAGCAGCCGACGACCGGGACGAAGATCGGCTAATGAAAAACTGTTTTTT. Amino acids: CASSRRPGRRSANEKLFF.

Ten or more counts support this clonotype. The chain combines TRBV6-1 with TRBJ1-2, with a tentative D call TRBD1 (5 bases). The CDR3 length is 12 residues. V was clipped by 6 bases and J by 4 bases, with 9 bases between them. CDR1 is MNHNS, CDR2 SASEGT, per germline. The CDR3 region has the DNA TGTGCCAGCAGGGCCGGGACCTATGGCTACACCTTC. Encoded protein: CASRAGTYGYTF.

This clonotype was recorded at least ten times. V and J are TRBV7-3 and TRBJ2-5; TRBD2 matches 7 bases. CDR3 size: 15 residues. Germline V gene data show CDR1 as SGHTA and CDR2 as FQGTGA. With 0 bases clipped from V and 6 bases from J, the junction kept 7 bases outside the gene matches. The CDR3: CASSLTAGARKTQYF. The CDR3, as DNA: TGTGCCAGCAGCTTAACGGCGGGAGCTCGGAAGACCCAGTACTTC.

This clonotype has at least ten counts. V is TRBV2 and J is TRBJ1-6; TRBD1 aligns across 7 bases. J lost 2 bases, V lost 7 bases, and 5 bases had no gene match. The CDR3 has 15 amino acids. In germline, CDR1 is SNHLY, CDR2 FYNNEI. CDR3 region: CASTDRAAYNSPLHF. DNA for the CDR3: TGTGCCAGCACCGACAGGGCGGCCTATAATTCACCCCTCCACTTT.

This clonotype was detected many times. V and J are TRBV11-2 and TRBJ2-1; D remains ambiguous. The germline V gene has CDR1 SGHAT and CDR2 FQNNGV. This CDR3 comprises 14 residues. V lost 2 bases and J lost 0, with 5 bases in between. The CDR3, as DNA: TGTGCCAGCAGCTTACATGACTCCTACAATGAGCAGTTCTTC. Its translation: CASSLHDSYNEQFF.

This clonotype was recorded many times. The V call is TRBV2, the J call TRBJ2-3; D remains unclear. V was clipped by 4 bases and J by 5 bases, with 13 bases between them. The CDR3 is 14 amino acids. The germline CDR1 and CDR2 sequences are SNHLY and FYNNEI. The CDR3 protein is CASSARVARDTQYF. CDR3 DNA: TGTGCCAGCAGTGCAAGGGTAGCTAGAGATACGCAGTATTTT.

This clonotype was recorded at least ten times. This chain links TRBV20-1 with TRBJ1-1; D remains ambiguous. The V end lost 3 bases, the J end lost 5 bases, and 22 bases lay between the germline ends. The germline V gene has CDR1 DFQATT and CDR2 SNEGSKA (reference sequence). This CDR3 has 16 residues. The DNA for the CDR3 is TGCAGTGCTAGTCTCCAGGTATTTTTTGATTCGACTGAAGCTTTCTTT. As protein: CSASLQVFFDSTEAFF.

This clonotype was detected ten times or more. This chain uses TRBV11-2 with TRBJ2-7, with 8 bases fitting TRBD1. This CDR3 comprises 14 residues. Germline V CDR1 and CDR2: SGHAT, FQNNGV. V gave up 5 bases and J gave up 3 bases; unmatched junction bases: 6. Here the CDR3 reads CASSIDRGLYEQYF. CDR3 coding DNA: TGTGCCAGCAGCATCGACAGGGGACTCTACGAGCAGTACTTC.

This clonotype came up many times. The genes are TRBV28 and TRBJ2-7, with 7 bases matching TRBD1. V lost 2 bases and J lost 1; bases outside the gene matches: 5. Germline V gives CDR1 MDHEN, CDR2 SYDVKM. The CDR3 runs 15 residues. The CDR3 reads CASSLPDRVSYEQYF. The CDR3 DNA reads as TGTGCCAGCAGTTTACCAGACAGGGTGTCCTACGAGCAGTACTTC.

In its sample, this clonotype was seen once. This may be a read error: a much more frequent sequence differs by one nucleotide. This chain joins TRBV12-3 or TRBV12-4 and TRBJ1-6; 11 nucleotides align to TRBD1. The CDR3 contains 17 residues. The V gene end was trimmed by 5 bases and the J gene end by 7 bases; junction bases not matched to a gene: 10. CDR3 region: CASSPRTGGPLNSPLHF. The CDR3 coding sequence is TGTGCCAGCAGTCCCCGGACAGGGGGCCCCCTAAATTCACCCCTCCACTTT.

Only a few counts were recorded for this clonotype. CDR3 residues: CASSWGGGQRTDTQYF. CDR3 DNA sequence: TGTGCCAGCAGCTGGGGGGGGGGGCAACGGACAGATACGCAGTATTTT. The V call is TRBV7-2, the J call TRBJ2-3; D may be TRBD2 (7 bases). The CDR3 spans 16 residues. V was pared by 4 bases and J by 3 bases, with 17 bases between. Germline lookup yields CDR1 SGHTA and CDR2 FQGNSA.

This clonotype was counted at least ten times. The CDR3 DNA sequence: TGTGCCAGCAGTTTGTCACCCGGGACTGTCCTCTACGAGCAGTACTTC. The encoded protein is CASSLSPGTVLYEQYF. The genes are TRBV27 and TRBJ2-7, with D maybe TRBD2 (6 bases). This CDR3 spans 16 amino acids. V was trimmed by 3 bases and J by 3 bases, leaving 18 bases between them. Germline values: CDR1 MNHEY, CDR2 SMNVEV (reference sequence).